This T cell receptor (beta chain) was identified in a study of blood T cell repertoires in COVID-19. TCRdb's copy holds only in-frame clones and misses some; the assay was immunoSEQ multiplex PCR. The table records about 180,000 clones, roughly 77% of them present only once. In germline, CDR1 is SGHRS, CDR2 YFSETQ. The length of the CDR3 is 14 residues. Trimming took 4 bases from V and 3 from J; bases not matched to a gene: 1. The sequencing input was peripheral blood. The sequence derives from a woman of 80 years or more with COVID-19, enrolled during active disease. The rearrangement uses TRBV5-1 and TRBJ1-6; 7 nucleotides line up with TRBD1. This chain's CDR3 is CASSPGGYNSPLHF. CDR3 nucleotide sequence: TGCGCCAGCAGCCCAGGGGGCTATAATTCACCCCTCCACTTT.